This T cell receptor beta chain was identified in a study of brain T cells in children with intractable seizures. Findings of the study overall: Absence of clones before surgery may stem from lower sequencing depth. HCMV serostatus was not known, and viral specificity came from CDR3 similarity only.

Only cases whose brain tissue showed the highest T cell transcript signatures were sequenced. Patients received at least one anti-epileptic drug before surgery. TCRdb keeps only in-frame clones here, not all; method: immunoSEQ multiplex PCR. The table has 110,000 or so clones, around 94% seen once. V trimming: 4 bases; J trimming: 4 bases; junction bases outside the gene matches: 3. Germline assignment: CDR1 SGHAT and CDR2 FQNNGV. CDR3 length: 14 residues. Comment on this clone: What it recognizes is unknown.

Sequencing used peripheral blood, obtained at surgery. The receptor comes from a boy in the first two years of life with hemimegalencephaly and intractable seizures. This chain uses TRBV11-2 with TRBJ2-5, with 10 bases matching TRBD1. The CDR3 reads CASSSGTGVETQYF. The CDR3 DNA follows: TGTGCCAGCAGCTCCGGGACAGGGGTAGAGACCCAGTACTTC.